This T cell receptor (beta chain) was documented in a study of CD8+ T cells in alopecia areata. RNA, once extracted, was reverse transcribed into cDNA for use as the sequencing template. Generated by immunoSEQ multiplex PCR, the TCRdb table keeps only in-frame clones and is missing some. The table shows 150,000 to 200,000 clones, with 64% occurring only once. Stated treatment: oral pan-JAK inhibitor, 5-10 mg twice daily. Between the trimmed V and J ends, which lost 1 base and 9 bases, there was a span of 7 bases. CDR3 length equals 12 residues. Per germline, CDR1 SGHDN and CDR2 FVKESK. The receptor was derived from a human donor with alopecia areata. The sequencing here drew on CD4+ T cells sorted from blood, taken between weeks 47 and 50, from a patient treated with tofacitinib. This sequence joins TRBV14 and TRBJ1-5; no firm D call. The CDR3 DNA sequence: TGTGCCAGCAGCCAAGGAGGGCGGCCCCAGCATTTT. It encodes CASSQGGRPQHF.